The 14 T cell receptor beta chains given below trace back to one sample, sequenced in a study of tumor and adjacent non-tumor tissue in lung cancer. The library came from three nested PCR rounds adapted from ARM-PCR protocols. TCRdb re-called the multiplex PCR reads through MiXCR, storing one row per CDR3 protein. The table lists over 110,000 distinct CDR3 sequences, approximately 70% of them singletons. The template was RNA from unsorted bulk tissue. What was sequenced was lung tumor tissue. The receptors stem from a man aged 55 to 70 with small cell lung cancer.

The chain employs TRBV5-6 and TRBJ2-1; 8 nucleotides agree with TRBD1. This CDR3 is built from 16 residues. The germline V gene encodes CDR1 SGHDT and CDR2 YYEEEE. CDR3 nucleotides: TGTGTCAGTAGCTTGGGGGGCAGGGGGCTCTACAATGAGCAGTTCTTC. Protein: CVSSLGGRGLYNEQFF.

Concerning this clonotype itself: One end of the junction does not line up with germline, which may come from a read error. The rearrangement uses TRBV20-1 and TRBJ2-1; D not certain. Germline CDR1 is DFQATT and CDR2 is SNEGSKA (reference sequence). CDR3 length: 15 residues. The CDR3 DNA follows: TGCAGTCCTAGGGTCTCATCGGGCGGAGTGAATGAGCAGTCCTTC. This sequence encodes CSPRVSSGGVNEQSF.

Details on this clonotype: Germline is not matched at one junction end, which may reflect a read error. J is TRBJ2-1 and V is TRBV10-3, with 9 bases matching TRBD1. Germline lookup yields CDR1 ENHRY and CDR2 SYGVKD. This CDR3 contains 14 residues. The CDR3 loop is CVISESSSLDRGFF. CDR3 nucleotide sequence: TGTGTCATCAGTGAGTCGTCATCGCTGGACAGGGGGTTCTTC.

As for this clonotype: This may arise from a read error, as a much more abundant clone is one base away. V gene TRBV11-2 combines with J gene TRBJ1-1; possible D gene TRBD1, 5 bases. CDR1 SGHAT and CDR2 FQNNGV come from the germline V gene. CDR3 length: 14 amino acids. The CDR3 sequence: CANSPRGRPPEAFF. The CDR3 coding sequence is TGTGCCAACAGCCCCCGGGGGAGGCCGCCAGAAGCTTTCTTT.

This clonotype was detected ten times or more. This chain uses TRBV6-2 or TRBV6-3 with TRBJ2-7; 7 bases agree with TRBD2. V was pared by 2 bases and J by 6 bases, with 10 bases of the junction left unmatched. The germline V gene encodes CDR1 MNHEY and CDR2 SVGEGT. The CDR3 extends over 15 amino acids. The CDR3: CASSYGGSFTLEQYF. CDR3 sequence (DNA): TGTGCCAGCAGTTACGGCGGGAGTTTCACTCTCGAGCAGTACTTC.

On this clonotype: A read error is possible here, since a much larger clone lies one base away. This chain joins TRBV25-1 and TRBJ2-1; D possibly corresponds to TRBD2 (6 bases). The CDR3 has 11 amino acids. CDR1 and CDR2 from the germline V gene are MGHDK and SYGVNS. CDR3 loop: CTSSGGTRRDF. The CDR3 DNA follows: TGTACCAGCAGTGGGGGGACTCGGAGGGACTTC.

Points on this clonotype: An end of the junction does not agree with germline; a read error may underlie this. The rearrangement uses TRBV20-1 and TRBJ2-3, with a weak D call TRBD2 (6 bases). The CDR3 totals 16 residues. Germline V gene data show CDR1 as DFQATT and CDR2 as SNEGSKA (reference sequence). The CDR3: CSARDWRDGPTDTLYF. In DNA form, the CDR3 reads TGCAGTGCTAGAGATTGGAGGGATGGCCCAACGGATACGCTGTATTTT.

There are a few counts of this clonotype. The chain uses TRBV29-1 and TRBJ2-2; perhaps TRBD1 as D (6 bases). CDR3 length: 15 residues. Germline V gives CDR1 SQVTM, CDR2 ANQGSEA. The V end lost 0 bases, the J end lost 0 bases, and 8 bases lay between the germline ends. The CDR3 region is CSVEDYRANTGELFF. The CDR3 region has the DNA TGCAGCGTTGAAGATTACAGGGCGAACACCGGGGAGCTGTTTTTT.

The V and J genes are TRBV12-3 or TRBV12-4 and TRBJ2-3; D possibly corresponds to TRBD2 (6 bases). The CDR3 is made up of 13 amino acids. The DNA for the CDR3 is TGTGTCAATACGGTCCGGGGGAAGGATACGCAGTATTTT. Protein product: CVNTVRGKDTQYF.

In regard to this clonotype: This may be a read error: a much more frequent sequence differs by one nucleotide. V gene TRBV5-4 combines with J gene TRBJ2-2; maybe TRBD1 (5 bases). Germline CDR1 is SGHNT and CDR2 is YYREEE (reference sequence). Trimming removed 2 bases at V and 6 bases at J, with 14 bases between. The CDR3 length is 15 residues. Here the CDR3 reads CASSFGSGRSGELFF. CDR3 DNA: TGTGCCAGCAGCTTCGGGTCAGGGCGCTCCGGGGAGCTGTTTTTT.

About this clonotype: Since the CDR3 does not end with the conserved phenylalanine or tryptophan, this likely comes from a read error. The rearrangement links TRBV6-1 to TRBJ2-1; 12 bases map to TRBD2. The V gene's germline CDR1 is MNHNS and CDR2 SASEGT. V lost 6 bases and J lost 7; bases outside the gene matches: 7. This CDR3 spans 15 amino acids. The CDR3 DNA sequence: TGTGCCAGCAGAGTCGGACTAGCGGGACCTAATGAGCAGTTCTAC. It yields the protein CASRVGLAGPNEQFY.

J is TRBJ2-7 and V is TRBV7-8; maybe TRBD2 (6 bases). This CDR3 has 16 residues. Germline-derived CDR1 and CDR2 are SGHVS and FQNEAQ. Trimming took off 8 bases at V and 2 bases at J, with 22 bases between the two ends. As DNA, the CDR3 is TGTGCCAGCGGCCAAAGACTAGTGGGAGCCGCCTACGAGCAGTACTTC. Translation: CASGQRLVGAAYEQYF.

The chain uses TRBV12-3 or TRBV12-4 and TRBJ2-1; D is undetermined. CDR3 length: 12 amino acids. V was shortened by 5 bases and J by 8 bases, with 10 bases between the two germline ends. CDR3 region: CASSPLTDEQFF. CDR3 nucleotides: TGTGCCAGCAGTCCCCTTACGGATGAGCAGTTCTTC.

In its sample, this clonotype was seen once. A much larger clonotype is one base distant, so this may be a read error. The J gene is TRBJ1-2, the V gene TRBV5-6; D is uncertain. The CDR3 loop spans 13 amino acids. Germline V CDR1 and CDR2: SGHDT, YYEEEE. The CDR3 bases are TGTGCCAACAGCTTGCAGTCGGACTATGGCTACACCTTC. This sequence encodes CANSLQSDYGYTF.